This T cell receptor beta chain was sequenced for a study of blood T cells in healthy people across ages. A second roughly 6 to 11 cycle PCR used barcoded and J-beta primers. TCRdb re-derived calls from the 5' RACE reads in MiXCR, one entry per CDR3 protein. The sample lists 850,000 to 1,100,000 distinct CDR3 sequences, under 40% seen once, with around 13% in the top ten. The CDR3 is 17 residues long. CDR1 and CDR2 from the germline V gene are MNHEY and SMNVEV (reference sequence). V was shortened by 6 bases and J by 0 bases, with 19 bases between the two germline ends. Whenever a sample was processed, at least 6.5 million PBMCs were isolated. RNA extraction gave at least 5 micrograms of total RNA per sample.

The sample comprised blood. This receptor was obtained from a man aged 18 to 35 in good health. The genes are TRBV27 and TRBJ2-3; D perhaps matches TRBD2 (6 bases). This CDR3 is CASSPGDGQTSTDTQYF. The CDR3 DNA is TGTGCCAGCAGCCCGGGGGACGGACAAACTAGCACAGATACGCAGTATTTT.